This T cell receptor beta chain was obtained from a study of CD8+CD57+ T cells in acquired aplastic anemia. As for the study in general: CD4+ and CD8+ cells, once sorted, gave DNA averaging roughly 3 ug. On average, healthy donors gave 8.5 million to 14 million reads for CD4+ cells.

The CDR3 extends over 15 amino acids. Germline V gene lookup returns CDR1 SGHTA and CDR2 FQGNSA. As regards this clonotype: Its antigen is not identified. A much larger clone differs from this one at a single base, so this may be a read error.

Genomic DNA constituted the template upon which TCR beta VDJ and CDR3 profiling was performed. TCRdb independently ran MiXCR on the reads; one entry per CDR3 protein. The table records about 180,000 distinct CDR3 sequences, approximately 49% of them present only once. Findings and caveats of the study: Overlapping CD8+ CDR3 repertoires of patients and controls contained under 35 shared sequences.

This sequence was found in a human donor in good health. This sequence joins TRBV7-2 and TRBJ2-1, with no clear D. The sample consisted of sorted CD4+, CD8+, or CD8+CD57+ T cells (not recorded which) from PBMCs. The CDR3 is CASSLGSAAYNERFF. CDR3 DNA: TGTGCCAGCAGCTTAGGGAGTGCGGCCTACAATGAGCGGTTCTTC. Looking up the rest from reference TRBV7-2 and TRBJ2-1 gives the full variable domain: GAGVSQSPSNKVTEKGKDVELRCDPISGHTALYWYRQSLGQGLEFLIYFQGNSAPDKSGLPSDRFSAERTGGSVSTLTIQRTQQEDSAVYLCASSLGSAAYNERFFGPGTRLTVL.